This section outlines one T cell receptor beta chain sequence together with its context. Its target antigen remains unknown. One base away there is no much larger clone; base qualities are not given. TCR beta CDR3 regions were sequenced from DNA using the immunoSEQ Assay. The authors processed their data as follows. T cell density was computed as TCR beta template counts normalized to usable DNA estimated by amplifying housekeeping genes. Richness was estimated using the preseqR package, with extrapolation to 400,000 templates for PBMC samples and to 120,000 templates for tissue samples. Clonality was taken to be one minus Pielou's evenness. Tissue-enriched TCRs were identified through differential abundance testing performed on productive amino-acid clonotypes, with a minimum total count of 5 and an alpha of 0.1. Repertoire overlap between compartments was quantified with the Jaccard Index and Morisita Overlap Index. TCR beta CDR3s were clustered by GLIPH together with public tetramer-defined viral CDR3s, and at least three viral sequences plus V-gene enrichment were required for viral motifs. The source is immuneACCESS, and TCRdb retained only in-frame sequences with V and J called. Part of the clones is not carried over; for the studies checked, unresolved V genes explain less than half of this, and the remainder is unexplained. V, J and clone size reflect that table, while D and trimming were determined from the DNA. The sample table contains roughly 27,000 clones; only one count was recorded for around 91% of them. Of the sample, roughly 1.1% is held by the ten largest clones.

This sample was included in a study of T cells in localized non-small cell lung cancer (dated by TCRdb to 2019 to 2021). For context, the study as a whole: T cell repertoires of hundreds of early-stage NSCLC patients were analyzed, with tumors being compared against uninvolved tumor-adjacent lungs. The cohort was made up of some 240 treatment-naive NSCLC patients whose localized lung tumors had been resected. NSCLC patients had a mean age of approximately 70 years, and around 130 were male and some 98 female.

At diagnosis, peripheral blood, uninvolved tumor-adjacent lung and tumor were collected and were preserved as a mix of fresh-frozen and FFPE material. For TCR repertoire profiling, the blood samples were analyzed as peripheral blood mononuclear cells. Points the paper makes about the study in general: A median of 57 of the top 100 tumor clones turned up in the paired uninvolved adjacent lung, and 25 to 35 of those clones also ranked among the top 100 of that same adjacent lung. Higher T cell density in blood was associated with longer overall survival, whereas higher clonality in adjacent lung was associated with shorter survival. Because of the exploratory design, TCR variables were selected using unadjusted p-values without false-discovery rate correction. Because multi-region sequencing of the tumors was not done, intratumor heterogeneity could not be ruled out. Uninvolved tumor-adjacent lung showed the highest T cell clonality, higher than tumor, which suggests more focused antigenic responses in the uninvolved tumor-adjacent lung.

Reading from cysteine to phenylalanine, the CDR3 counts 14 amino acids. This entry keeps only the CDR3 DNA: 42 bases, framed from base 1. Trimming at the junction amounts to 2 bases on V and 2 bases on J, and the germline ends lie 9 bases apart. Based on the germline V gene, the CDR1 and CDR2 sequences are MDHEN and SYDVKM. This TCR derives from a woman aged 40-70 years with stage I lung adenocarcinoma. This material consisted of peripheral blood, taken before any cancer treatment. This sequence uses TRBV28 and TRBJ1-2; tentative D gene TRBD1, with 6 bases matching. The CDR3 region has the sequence CASSLDQGNYGYTF. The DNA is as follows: TGTGCCAGCAGTTTAGATCAGGGGAACTATGGCTACACCTTC.